The T cell receptor beta chain described here comes from a study of beta chain features in type 1 diabetes. About this clone: Antigen specificity is unknown.

cDNA synthesis used the whole RNA isolate, giving expressed TCRB sequences. Assay used: immunoSEQ multiplex PCR; TCRdb lists only in-frame clones, some missing. This table holds some 160,000 clones, 9% found once. Study-wide findings and caveats: Moderate but significant shortening of TCRB CDR3s was recorded in all four CD4+ subsets from Type 1 diabetes patients. Patients showed naive, central memory and Treg TCRB repertoires that appeared more similar than those of healthy donors. Fewer junction insertions and more nucleotide deletions appeared in type 1 diabetes patients.

The CDR3 loop spans 18 amino acids. V was pared by 2 bases and J by 4 bases, with 20 bases between. Germline V gene data show CDR1 as SGHTA and CDR2 as FQGTGA. By way of CD45RO/CCR7/CD25/CD127/CD95/CD27, the CD4+ regulatory, stem cell-like memory, central memory and naive cells were sorted. Each sorted population was over 95% pure. This TCR came from a woman aged 25-40 years with type 1 diabetes. Material for sequencing was central memory CD4+ T cells from blood. The gene calls are TRBV7-3 and TRBJ1-4; tentatively, D is TRBD1 (6 bases). This CDR3 is CASSLWGRGDVGNEKLFF. In DNA form, the CDR3 reads TGTGCCAGCAGCTTATGGGGCAGGGGCGACGTTGGTAATGAAAAACTGTTTTTT.